Sequencing of this T cell receptor beta chain was carried out in a study of T-cell reconstitution after alpha-beta-depleted transplantation in children (dated by TCRdb to 2016 to 2017). Regarding the study in general: Using TCR repertoire profiling, the study followed T-cell immune reconstitution in a quantitative way in children after TCRalphabeta/CD19-depleted allogeneic hematopoietic cell transplantation. General conclusions and limits of the study: The apparently early recovery of alphabetaT-cell counts about two months after transplant reportedly depended on only several hundred rapidly expanded clones that came from non-depleted graft cells. Over the following months the frequencies of hyperexpanded clones went down, and after one year T-cell counts and TCRbeta diversity were mostly credited to newly produced T cells. In some patients, the high TCRbeta diversity seen at day 60 was put down to recipient T cells and intrathymic progenitors that had survived conditioning.

The meaning of the sample's treatment or condition label: allogeneic hematopoietic cell transplantation with graft depleted of TCRalphabeta T cells and CD19 B cells. The transplant recipients were children given TCRalphabeta/CD19-depleted allogeneic hematopoietic cell grafts. From cysteine to phenylalanine, the CDR3 is 16 amino acids long. Only the CDR3 DNA is retained, 48 bases long and in frame from the first base. In the germline V gene (reference sequence), CDR1 corresponds to SEHNR and CDR2 to FQNEAQ. Trimming takes 2 bases off V and 6 bases off J; junction bases not matched to a gene: 11. About this clonotype: This clone's antigen is unknown. The record has no base qualities; no much larger clone is one base away.

Libraries were constructed by PCR. TCRdb lists the instrument as Illumina HiSeq 2500. TCR libraries were prepared with molecular barcoding, using unique molecular identifiers to normalize TCRbeta repertoire quantification. The public reads were quality trimmed at Q25 with fastp and then assembled into clones with MiXCR by TCRdb, keeping productive beta chains. Duplicate CDR3 protein sequences are folded into a single record with the most common DNA and genes. The sample table holds hundreds of thousands of distinct CDR3 sequences, of which about an eighth were seen once. The ten most abundant clones make up roughly 0.77% of the sample.

This receptor was taken from a girl aged 2 to 10 with congenital amegakaryocytic thrombocytopenia, due to receive a stem cell transplant. Source: PBMCs, taken before TCRalphabeta/CD19-depleted stem cell transplant. The chain was built from TRBV7-9 and TRBJ2-3; 7 central bases correspond to TRBD1. The CDR3 protein sequence reads: CASSLPQGNLRDTQYF. Read as DNA, the sequence is TGTGCCAGCAGCTTACCACAGGGGAACCTGAGGGATACGCAGTATTTT. When the CDR3 is completed using the reference TRBV7-9 and TRBJ2-3 genes on either side, the full variable domain is DTGVSQNPRHKITKRGQNVTFRCDPISEHNRLYWYRQTLGQGPEFLTYFQNEAQLEKSRLLSDRFSAERPKGSFSTLEIQRTEQGDSAMYLCASSLPQGNLRDTQYFGPGTRLTVL.